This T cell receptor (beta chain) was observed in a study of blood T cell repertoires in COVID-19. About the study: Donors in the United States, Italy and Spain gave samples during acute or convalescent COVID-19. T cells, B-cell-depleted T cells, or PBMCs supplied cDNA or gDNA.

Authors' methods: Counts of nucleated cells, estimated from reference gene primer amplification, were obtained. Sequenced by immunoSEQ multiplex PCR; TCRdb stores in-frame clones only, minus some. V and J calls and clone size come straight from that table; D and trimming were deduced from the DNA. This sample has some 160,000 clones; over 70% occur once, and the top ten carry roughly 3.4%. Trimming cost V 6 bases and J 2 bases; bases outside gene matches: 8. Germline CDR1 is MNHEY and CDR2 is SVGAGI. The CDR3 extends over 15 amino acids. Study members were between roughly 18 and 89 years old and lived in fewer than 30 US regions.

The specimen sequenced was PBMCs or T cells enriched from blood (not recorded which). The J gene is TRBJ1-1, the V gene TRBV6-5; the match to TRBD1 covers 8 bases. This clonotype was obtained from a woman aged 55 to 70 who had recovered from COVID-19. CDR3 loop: CASSGQGPKNTEAFF. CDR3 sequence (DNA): TGTGCCAGCAGCGGACAGGGTCCCAAAAACACTGAAGCTTTCTTT.